The 18 T cell receptor beta chains reported below all come from one sample, sequenced in a study of T cells in Graves' hyperthyroidism and ophthalmopathy. TCR beta CDR3 region amplification was performed from RNA transcripts. An initial round of RT-PCR targeting the TCR CDR3 relied on the HTBI primer set. A single record per CDR3 protein comes from TCRdb applying MiXCR to the multiplex PCR reads. The repertoire holds around 300,000 distinct CDR3 sequences, with 15% as singletons. The sample was blood. These receptors originate from a woman between 45 and 65 years old with Graves' hyperthyroidism that later progressed to Graves' ophthalmopathy.

In this sample, this clonotype turned up a few times. The CDR3, as DNA: TGTGCCAGCAGTTTTTTGCCCGGGTCAACCCTCCACTTT. Translated, it gives CASSFLPGSTLHF. This chain joins TRBV28 and TRBJ1-6; D unresolved. Per germline, CDR1 MDHEN and CDR2 SYDVKM. V lost 3 bases and J 14 bases, leaving 14 bases between the germline ends. The CDR3 runs 13 residues. The whole variable domain, filled in from reference TRBV28 and TRBJ1-6, reads DVKVTQSSRYLVKRTGEKVFLECVQDMDHENMFWYRQDPGLGLRLIYFSYDVKMKEKGDIPEGYSVSREKKERFSLILESASTNQTSMYLCASSFLPGSTLHFGNGTRLTVT.

The DNA for the CDR3 is TGTGCCAGCAGTATTCCAGGGGGATTAGCCAAAAACATTCAGTACTTC. It translates to CASSIPGGLAKNIQYF. This rearrangement joins TRBV28 to TRBJ2-4, with 7 bases aligning to TRBD1. V was pared by 5 bases and J by 0 bases, with 7 bases of the junction left unmatched. The CDR3 is 16 residues long. From germline, CDR1 is MDHEN and CDR2 SYDVKM. Combining the CDR3 with reference TRBV28 and TRBJ2-4 gives the whole variable domain DVKVTQSSRYLVKRTGEKVFLECVQDMDHENMFWYRQDPGLGLRLIYFSYDVKMKEKGDIPEGYSVSREKKERFSLILESASTNQTSMYLCASSIPGGLAKNIQYFGAGTRLSVL.

In this sample, this clonotype turned up many times. The V gene is TRBV27, the J gene TRBJ2-1; D is uncertain. CDR1 and CDR2 (germline): MNHEY, SMNVEV (reference sequence). The CDR3 extends over 15 amino acids. Trimming pared 3 bases from V and 0 bases from J, leaving 9 bases between. The CDR3 sequence is CASSFRKSSYNEQFF. As DNA, the CDR3 is TGTGCCAGCAGTTTCAGAAAGAGCTCCTACAATGAGCAGTTCTTC.

This clonotype was detected ten times or more. The genes are TRBV9 and TRBJ1-5, with 10 bases lining up with TRBD1. The junction had 4 bases not matched to a gene; V was cut back by 0 bases and J by 7 bases. The CDR3 has 15 residues. Germline V gene data show CDR1 as SGDLS and CDR2 as YYNGEE. CDR3 nucleotides: TGTGCCAGCAGCGTAGCCGGACAGGGGGACCAGCCCCAGCATTTT. Its translation: CASSVAGQGDQPQHF.

This clonotype was seen ten or more times. The V call is TRBV28, the J call TRBJ2-1, with 7 bases fitting TRBD1. J was trimmed by 15 bases and V by 6 bases; bases with no gene match: 8. The CDR3 loop spans 11 amino acids. CDR1 and CDR2 from the germline V gene are MDHEN and SYDVKM. The CDR3 DNA follows: TGTGCCAGCAGCCAACAGGGGTATTTGTTCTTC. Translation: CASSQQGYLFF.

The rearrangement joins TRBV25-1 to TRBJ2-1, with D perhaps matching TRBD2 (6 bases). The germline V and J ends were trimmed by 4 bases and 9 bases, with 28 bases remaining between them. From germline, CDR1 is MGHDK and CDR2 SYGVNS. The CDR3 has 18 residues. CDR3 sequence: CASSVWRGRVGGRGEQFF. CDR3 bases: TGTGCCAGCAGTGTTTGGCGGGGTCGGGTCGGGGGACGGGGTGAGCAGTTCTTC.

This clonotype came up a few times. The V call is TRBV20-1, the J call TRBJ1-1; TRBD1 matches 11 bases. V lost 0 bases and J lost 4; bases outside the gene matches: 4. Germline CDR1 is DFQATT and CDR2 is SNEGSKA (reference sequence). This CDR3 comprises 15 residues. The CDR3 sequence: CSARESDRGLTEAFF. The CDR3 bases are TGCAGTGCTAGAGAGTCGGACAGGGGGCTCACTGAAGCTTTCTTT.

This clonotype occurred many times. This chain links TRBV9 with TRBJ2-7, with D perhaps matching TRBD2 (5 bases). Germline CDR1 and CDR2: SGDLS and YYNGEE. Trimming pared 0 bases from V and 2 bases from J, leaving 12 bases between. The CDR3 covers 15 residues. This chain's CDR3 is CASSVEPGLAYEQYF. In DNA, the CDR3 is TGTGCCAGCAGCGTAGAACCGGGGTTGGCCTACGAGCAGTACTTC.

This clonotype has at least ten counts. The rearrangement joins TRBV20-1 to TRBJ2-7; no clear D gene. CDR1 and CDR2 (germline): DFQATT, SNEGSKA (reference sequence). V was shortened by 1 base and J by 4 bases, with 23 bases between the two germline ends. The CDR3 sequence is 17 residues long. For the CDR3, the DNA is TGCAGTGCTAGAGCAACGGGCCAGGCCAAGAACTTATACGAGCAGTACTTC. It codes for CSARATGQAKNLYEQYF.

This clonotype was seen repeatedly, ten times or more. V and J are TRBV29-1 and TRBJ2-1; D may match TRBD1 or TRBD2 (5 bases each). Germline V lookup: CDR1 SQVTM, CDR2 ANQGSEA. The CDR3 runs to 15 residues. The V end was cut by 5 bases, the J end by 7 bases, with 21 bases between. The CDR3 DNA is TGCAGCGTTACTATCGCAAGGGGAGCTTGGAATGAGCAGTTCTTC. As protein: CSVTIARGAWNEQFF.

In the case of this clonotype: With a much larger clone just one base away, this may be a read error. J is TRBJ1-4 and V is TRBV20-1; D is undetermined. This CDR3 contains 14 residues. V gave up 3 bases and J gave up 2 bases, with 10 bases separating them. Germline CDR1 and CDR2: DFQATT and SNEGSKA (reference sequence). The CDR3: CSASPTGTNEKLFF. The CDR3 nucleotides are TGCAGTGCTAGCCCGACGGGGACTAATGAAAAACTGTTTTTT.

The table lists this clonotype with many counts. The chain has TRBV28 and TRBJ2-5; 7 nucleotides agree with TRBD2. Germline trimming cut 6 bases from V and 4 bases from J; bases unmatched to any gene: 5. Germline CDR1 and CDR2: MDHEN and SYDVKM. The CDR3 length is 13 residues. The DNA for the CDR3 is TGTGCCAGCAGGGGGGGGGGGGGAGAGACCCAGTACTTC. Translation: CASRGGGGETQYF.

The chain has TRBV6-1 and TRBJ1-5; unclear D gene. The V end lost 4 bases, the J end lost 0 bases, and 7 bases lay between the germline ends. Germline V gene data show CDR1 as MNHNS and CDR2 as SASEGT. This CDR3 has 14 residues. The CDR3 loop reads CASSGVNSNQPQHF. The CDR3 coding sequence is TGTGCCAGCAGTGGTGTTAATAGCAATCAGCCCCAGCATTTT.

This clonotype was found a few times. The chain has TRBV6-6 and TRBJ1-1, with TRBD1 identical over 9 bases. Germline lookup yields CDR1 MNHNY and CDR2 SVGAGI (reference sequence). The CDR3 length is 16 residues. The J segment lost 2 bases and the V segment lost 2 bases, leaving 6 bases of the junction unmatched. Here the CDR3 DNA reads TGTGCCAGCAGTTACACCCTACAGGGGGCAAACACTGAAGCTTTCTTT. Protein product: CASSYTLQGANTEAFF.

This clonotype was found many times. CDR3 region: CASSKGLAGGPTDTQYF. In DNA form, the CDR3 reads TGTGCCAGCAGTAAGGGACTAGCGGGAGGGCCCACAGATACGCAGTATTTT. The gene calls are TRBV2 and TRBJ2-3; 16 nucleotides agree with TRBD2. V lost 5 bases to trimming and J lost 2 bases; unmatched junction nucleotides: 4. The CDR3 totals 17 residues. Germline V gene data show CDR1 as SNHLY and CDR2 as FYNNEI.

This clonotype showed up just a few times. The gene calls are TRBV5-6 and TRBJ1-5, with 12 nucleotides matching TRBD1. The germline V gene encodes CDR1 SGHDT and CDR2 YYEEEE. This CDR3 spans 18 amino acids. The junction had 6 bases not matched to a gene; V was cut back by 2 bases and J by 0 bases. For the CDR3, the DNA is TGTGCCAGCAGCTTACCGGGACAGGGGGCGTATAGCAATCAGCCCCAGCATTTT. Amino acids: CASSLPGQGAYSNQPQHF.

The chain couples TRBV19 to TRBJ2-5; D unresolved. Germline V CDR1 and CDR2: LNHDA, SQIVND (reference sequence). Trimming took 0 bases from V and 7 from J, leaving 12 bases between them. The CDR3 length is 14 residues. The CDR3 here is CASSIEVVTGTQYF. The DNA for the CDR3 is TGTGCCAGTAGTATAGAAGTTGTAACCGGGACCCAGTACTTC.

This clonotype was counted many times. This rearrangement joins TRBV5-1 to TRBJ2-1; 16 bases are a match to TRBD2. V dropped 4 bases and J dropped 9; count of bases not matched to a gene: 7. This CDR3 spans 16 amino acids. From germline, CDR1 is SGHRS and CDR2 YFSETQ. The CDR3 DNA follows: TGCGCCAGCAGCGTGGGACTAGCGGGAGGGCCTAGTGAGCAGTTCTTC. Residues: CASSVGLAGGPSEQFF.